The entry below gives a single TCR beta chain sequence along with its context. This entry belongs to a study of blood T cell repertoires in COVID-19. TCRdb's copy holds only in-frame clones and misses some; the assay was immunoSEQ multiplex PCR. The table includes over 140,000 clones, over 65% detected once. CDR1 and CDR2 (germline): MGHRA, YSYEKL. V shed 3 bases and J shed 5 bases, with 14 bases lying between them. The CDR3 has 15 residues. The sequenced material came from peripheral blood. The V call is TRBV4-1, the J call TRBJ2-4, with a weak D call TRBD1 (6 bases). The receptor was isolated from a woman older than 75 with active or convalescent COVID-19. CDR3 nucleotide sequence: TGCGCCAGCAGCCAGGCGGATTACAGGGAAAACATTCAGTACTTC. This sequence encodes CASSQADYRENIQYF.